This T cell receptor (beta chain) derives from a study of cytomegalovirus exposure and HLA in healthy donors. Across the whole study: HLA-typed donors were the source of around 80 million unique TCRs, which an early data release held.

Study outcomes and limitations: Immune exposure was documented only through CMV serostatus.

PCR involved 60 Vbeta and 13 Jbeta primers. Measured with immunoSEQ multiplex PCR; TCRdb has only the in-frame clones, and not every one. Of about 190,000 clones detected, roughly 87% appear once; the ten largest clones hold under 1.2%. The germline V gene has CDR1 MDHEN and CDR2 SYDVKM. The CDR3 runs to 13 residues. In regard to this clone: Its antigen is undetermined.

The TCR was taken from a boy aged 2 to 10 in good health and CMV-seronegative. The sample consisted of PBMCs. The gene calls are TRBV28 and TRBJ2-5; D unclear. The end of the DNA aligns better with TRBJ2-7, so the J call may be wrong. CDR3 region: CASSLLSNYEQYF. For the CDR3, the DNA is TGTGCCAGCAGTTTATTATCGAACTACGAGCAGTACTTC.